The 9 T cell receptor beta chains reported below all come from one sample, sequenced in a study of control samples from healthy donors and cancer patients. Clones were read by immunoSEQ multiplex PCR, and TCRdb kept only the in-frame ones, dropping some. The sample carries some 100,000 clones, approximately 93% recorded once. Sequenced: blood. These receptors originate from a man aged 18 to 30 in good health.

The chain is built from TRBV5-8 and TRBJ2-7; no clear D. The germline gives CDR1 SGHTS, CDR2 YDEGEE. CDR3 length equals 15 residues. V lost 5 bases to trimming and J lost 4 bases, with 19 bases between them. The CDR3: CASSEGPGSGYEQYF. DNA for the CDR3: TGTGCCAGCAGTGAAGGGCCAGGATCCGGATACGAGCAGTACTTC.

The CDR3 protein is CATERQSTHLSPDSGANVLTF. CDR3 DNA sequence: TGTGCCACAGAGAGACAGTCGACCCACCTATCGCCCGACTCTGGGGCCAACGTCCTGACTTTC. V and J are TRBV2 and TRBJ2-6, with TRBD1 as a possible D gene (5 bases). Looked up from germline, CDR1 is SNHLY and CDR2 is FYNNEI. This CDR3 region has 21 residues. V was pared by 10 bases and J by 0 bases, with 31 bases between.

The chain is built from TRBV9 and TRBJ1-1; 12 positions agree with TRBD1. Germline values: CDR1 SGDLS, CDR2 YYNGEE. V lost 3 bases to trimming and J lost 4 bases; unmatched junction nucleotides: 4. CDR3 length: 15 residues. CDR3 protein: CASSGGQGASTEAFF. In nucleotides, the CDR3 is TGTGCCAGCAGCGGGGGACAGGGGGCGAGCACTGAAGCTTTCTTT.

This clone was recorded once. The rearrangement links TRBV14 to TRBJ1-1; D is undetermined. The CDR3 runs 12 residues. Germline V gene sequence: CDR1 SGHDN, CDR2 FVKESK. The ends were cut back, 1 base at V and 6 bases at J, with 6 bases in the middle. The DNA of the CDR3 is TGTGCCAGCAGCCAAGGGTTCGCTGAAGCTTTCTTT. It is translated as CASSQGFAEAFF.

The chain uses TRBV2 and TRBJ1-5; 7 bases are a match to TRBD1. The CDR3 totals 12 residues. CDR1 and CDR2 from the germline V gene are SNHLY and FYNNEI. The V gene end was trimmed by 3 bases and the J gene end by 13 bases; junction bases not matched to a gene: 6. In DNA, the CDR3 is TGTGCCAGCAGTGAGCTCAAGGGACAGCAGCATTTT. This translates into CASSELKGQQHF.

The rearrangement joins TRBV12-3 or TRBV12-4 to TRBJ1-1; D is perhaps TRBD1 (6 bases). The CDR3 runs to 13 residues. Between the trimmed V and J ends, which lost 1 base and 4 bases, there was a span of 7 bases. The DNA of the CDR3 is TGTGCCAGCAGTTTAGTGGGGGCCACTGAAGCTTTCTTT. Translated, it gives CASSLVGATEAFF.

The CDR3 DNA follows: TGCGCCAGCAGCCAAGGGCTCTGGGGCGCTGAAGCTTTCTTT. This sequence encodes CASSQGLWGAEAFF. The chain has TRBV4-3 and TRBJ1-1, with D maybe TRBD1 (5 bases). Germline CDR1 and CDR2: LGHNA and YSLEER. This CDR3 is built from 14 residues. V lost 1 base and J lost 6, with 12 bases in between.

CDR3 loop: CASSARTEMNTEAFF. The CDR3 region has the DNA TGTGCCAGCAGCGCCCGGACGGAGATGAACACTGAAGCTTTCTTT. The chain recombines TRBV11-2 with TRBJ1-1; no definite D call. Germline V gene sequence: CDR1 SGHAT, CDR2 FQNNGV. The germline V and J ends were trimmed by 5 bases and 0 bases, with 13 bases remaining between them. This CDR3 is 15 amino acids long.

This chain joins TRBV5-6 and TRBJ2-7; unclear D gene. V was shortened by 0 bases and J by 2 bases, with 3 bases between the two germline ends. Germline V CDR1 and CDR2: SGHDT, YYEEEE. This CDR3 region has 12 residues. The DNA of the CDR3 is TGTGCCAGCAGCTTGGGGGCCTACGAGCAGTACTTC. It specifies CASSLGAYEQYF. The complete variable domain, with remaining parts taken from reference TRBV5-6 and TRBJ2-7, reads DAGVTQSPTHLIKTRGQQVTLRCSPKSGHDTVSWYQQALGQGPQFIFQYYEEEERQRGNFPDRFSGHQFPNYSSELNVNALLLGDSALYLCASSLGAYEQYFGPGTRLTVT.